The T cell receptor beta chain described here comes from a study of regulatory T cells in long-lasting Graves disease. Stated time point: persistent/refractory GD, antithyroid drugs over 5 years with positive TRAb. TCR sequences were obtained from RNA taken from PBMCs. An endocrinology department in Xi'an, China, recruited the patients. Arm-PCR of CDR3 regions and iRepertoire HTBI primers were the basis on which TCR beta libraries were built. In the original processing: Detected in the samples were over 60 TRBV and more than 11 TRBJ segments. Using its own MiXCR run on the multiplex PCR reads, TCRdb lists one record per CDR3 protein. The V and J calls follow TCRdb's processing rather than the paper's. The data contain about 400,000 distinct CDR3 sequences, more than 20% of them singletons. V was clipped by 8 bases and J by 1 base; unmatched bases: 14. Germline V gene data show CDR1 as WSHSY and CDR2 as SAAADI. The CDR3 extends over 17 amino acids.

The sequences come from peripheral blood mononuclear cells (PBMCs), collected when the disease was refractory, from a patient treated with antithyroid drugs. The J gene is TRBJ1-2, the V gene TRBV10-2; the match to TRBD1 covers 9 bases. The clonotype was recovered from a female donor with Graves disease. CDR3 sequence reads: CASFGWDRVAHNYGYTF. The CDR3 region has the DNA TGCGCCAGCTTCGGATGGGACAGGGTCGCGCATAACTATGGCTACACCTTC.